Each of the 27 T cell receptor beta chains below was sequenced from the same sample in a study of Graves' ophthalmopathy and Graves' hyperthyroidism. Amplified material comprised TCR beta CDR3 regions derived from RNA transcripts. The first-round RT-PCR employed HTBI primers together with the Qiagen OneStep RT-PCR kit. A multiplex PCR was then performed as the second round. TCRdb called the multiplex PCR reads again in MiXCR, with one record for every CDR3 protein. Found here are some 47,000 distinct CDR3 sequences, over 40% of them singletons; the top ten hold approximately 23%. The sequenced material came from peripheral blood. The receptors derive from an adult man with Graves' ophthalmopathy.

This clonotype has ten or more counts. The genes are TRBV28 and TRBJ2-7, with D perhaps being TRBD1 or TRBD2 (5 bases each). This CDR3 is 16 amino acids long. The germline V gene encodes CDR1 MDHEN and CDR2 SYDVKM. Trimming removed 6 bases from V and 6 bases from J, with 24 bases in between. The CDR3 DNA reads TGTGCCAGCAGCCCCCCTCGTGGGACCTCTTTCGCCGAGCAGTACTTC. Translating it yields CASSPPRGTSFAEQYF.

This clonotype was seen a few times. The chain has TRBV4-1 and TRBJ2-5, with 10 bases fitting TRBD2. J was trimmed by 4 bases and V by 5 bases; bases with no gene match: 7. Germline V gene data show CDR1 as MGHRA and CDR2 as YSYEKL. This CDR3 region has 15 residues. The CDR3 sequence: CASSESGTSVETQYF. In DNA, the CDR3 is TGCGCCAGCAGCGAATCCGGGACTAGCGTAGAGACCCAGTACTTC.

This clonotype has a count of ten or more. J is TRBJ2-6 and V is TRBV7-9, with unresolved D. This CDR3 is 14 amino acids long. Germline loops: CDR1 SEHNR, CDR2 FQNEAQ (reference sequence). The ends were cut back, 5 bases at V and 0 bases at J, with 5 bases in the middle. CDR3 nucleotide sequence: TGTGCCAGCAGCGCCGACTCTGGGGCCAACGTCCTGACTTTC. This gives the protein CASSADSGANVLTF.

Ten or more counts support this clonotype. The chain carries TRBV12-3 or TRBV12-4 and TRBJ1-5; D may be TRBD1 (6 bases). This CDR3 has 17 residues. The germline V and J ends were trimmed by 5 bases and 5 bases, with 22 bases remaining between them. In nucleotides, the CDR3 is TGTGCCAGCAGTCGGGCGGGGGGTACAGGGCCTGATCAGCCCCAGCATTTT. Protein sequence: CASSRAGGTGPDQPQHF.

This clonotype was seen repeatedly, ten times or more. J is TRBJ1-1 and V is TRBV4-1; 9 bases fit TRBD1. Germline trimming cut 4 bases from V and 5 bases from J; bases unmatched to any gene: 11. CDR3 length equals 16 residues. CDR1 and CDR2 (germline): MGHRA, YSYEKL. This CDR3 is CASSPNRQGEKTEAFF. Here the CDR3 DNA reads TGCGCCAGCAGCCCTAACAGACAGGGGGAAAAGACTGAAGCTTTCTTT.

This rearrangement joins TRBV2 to TRBJ1-5; TRBD1 aligns across 7 bases. V lost 6 bases to trimming and J lost 6 bases; unmatched junction nucleotides: 8. The CDR3 has 14 residues. Germline CDR1 reads SNHLY; CDR2 reads FYNNEI. The CDR3 sequence is CASRCTGDPQPQHF. For the CDR3, the DNA is TGTGCCAGCAGGTGCACAGGGGATCCTCAGCCCCAGCATTTT.

There are many counts of this clonotype. The V and J genes are TRBV19 and TRBJ2-2; a possible D gene is TRBD1 (6 bases). Germline lookup yields CDR1 LNHDA and CDR2 SQIVND (reference sequence). With 4 bases removed from V and 5 bases from J, the gap between germline ends came to 11 bases. This CDR3 is built from 14 residues. The CDR3 bases are TGTGCCAGTAGTACCCAAACAGGGACCGGGGAGCTGTTTTTT. It yields the protein CASSTQTGTGELFF. Full variable domain (rest looked up from reference TRBV19 and TRBJ2-2): DGGITQSPKYLFRKEGQNVTLSCEQNLNHDAMYWYRQDPGQGLRLIYYSQIVNDFQKGDIAEGYSVSREKKESFPLTVTSAQKNPTAFYLCASSTQTGTGELFFGEGSRLTVL.

The CDR3 sequence is CSARGGRGTQPNYGYTF. As DNA, the CDR3 is TGCAGTGCTAGGGGGGGCAGGGGGACCCAACCTAACTATGGCTACACCTTC. This chain connects TRBV20-1 to TRBJ1-2; 7 bases agree with TRBD1. J was trimmed by 0 bases and V by 3 bases; bases with no gene match: 13. CDR3 length: 17 residues. Germline CDR1 and CDR2: DFQATT and SNEGSKA (reference sequence).

Notes on this clonotype: A much larger clone is a single base away; this may be a read error. This rearrangement joins TRBV30 to TRBJ1-6; 9 bases map to TRBD1. Germline CDR1 is GTSNPN and CDR2 is SVGIG (reference sequence). CDR3 size: 14 residues. The CDR3 DNA is TGTGCCTGGAGACGGACAGGGGATGGTTCACCCTTCCACTTT. This translates into CAWRRTGDGSPFHF.

The gene calls are TRBV6-5 and TRBJ1-5; a weak D match, TRBD1 (5 bases). V lost 0 bases, J lost 1 base, and 7 bases lay in between. CDR3 size: 15 residues. Germline V CDR1 and CDR2: MNHEY, SVGAGI. CDR3 DNA: TGTGCCAGCAGTTACTCGGGGGGAAGCAATCAGCCCCAGCATTTT. Its translation: CASSYSGGSNQPQHF.

The J gene is TRBJ1-6, the V gene TRBV6-5, with D unclear. The CDR3 covers 13 residues. Germline V gene lookup returns CDR1 MNHEY and CDR2 SVGAGI. V was pared by 8 bases and J by 8 bases, with 13 bases between. Here the CDR3 DNA reads TGTGCCAGCGCCGGAGTGAAGGATTCACCCCTCCACTTT. Translation: CASAGVKDSPLHF.

With respect to this clonotype: This may stem from a read error, because a much larger clone lies one nucleotide away. V is TRBV18 and J is TRBJ2-3, with D unclear. V was pared by 6 bases and J by 5 bases, with 9 bases between. Germline values: CDR1 KGHSH, CDR2 LQKENI. CDR3 length equals 12 residues. The CDR3 sequence is CASSRKEDTQYF. Written as DNA, the CDR3 is TGTGCCAGCTCCAGAAAAGAAGATACGCAGTATTTT.

This chain joins TRBV19 and TRBJ1-5; 7 nucleotides align to TRBD1. Germline V gene lookup returns CDR1 LNHDA and CDR2 SQIVND (reference sequence). The CDR3 has 14 residues. Trimming removed 3 bases from V and 5 bases from J; junction bases left unmatched: 4. The chain's CDR3 is CASSMGQTYQPQHF. In DNA form, the CDR3 reads TGTGCCAGTAGTATGGGACAGACCTATCAGCCCCAGCATTTT. Variable domain in full (rest from reference TRBV19 and TRBJ1-5): DGGITQSPKYLFRKEGQNVTLSCEQNLNHDAMYWYRQDPGQGLRLIYYSQIVNDFQKGDIAEGYSVSREKKESFPLTVTSAQKNPTAFYLCASSMGQTYQPQHFGDGTRLSIL.

Sample share makes this clonotype medium-sized. This rearrangement joins TRBV15 to TRBJ2-7; D unclear. This CDR3 contains 12 residues. CDR1 is LNHNV, CDR2 YYDKDF, per germline (reference sequence). Trimming took 1 base from V and 5 from J, leaving 6 bases between them. The CDR3: CATSRAEDEQYF. In nucleotides, the CDR3 is TGTGCCACCAGCAGAGCCGAGGACGAGCAGTACTTC.

J is TRBJ1-1 and V is TRBV20-1; 8 bases are shared with TRBD1. With V trimmed by 6 bases and J by 1 base, 4 bases remained unmatched. The CDR3 length is 13 residues. Looked up from germline, CDR1 is DFQATT and CDR2 is SNEGSKA (reference sequence). The CDR3 protein is CSAPGQENTEAFF. In DNA, the CDR3 is TGCAGTGCCCCGGGACAGGAGAACACTGAAGCTTTCTTT.

By proportion, this clonotype is medium-sized (0.01 to 0.1%). J is TRBJ1-1 and V is TRBV29-1; the D gene is possibly TRBD1 (6 bases). Deletions cut 3 bases from V and 3 bases from J, with 11 bases between. Germline CDR1 SQVTM, CDR2 ANQGSEA. The CDR3 spans 13 residues. The CDR3 sequence is CSVDTGQDTEAFF. In DNA form, the CDR3 reads TGCAGCGTTGATACAGGGCAGGACACTGAAGCTTTCTTT.

This clonotype was recorded many times. The chain has TRBV2 and TRBJ1-1, with 8 nucleotides matching TRBD1. This CDR3 contains 14 residues. The V segment lost 4 bases and the J segment 9 bases; nucleotides outside the gene matches: 10. From germline, CDR1 is SNHLY and CDR2 FYNNEI. CDR3 region: CASSVPGGVMKAFF. CDR3 DNA sequence: TGTGCCAGCAGTGTTCCAGGGGGCGTGATGAAAGCTTTCTTT.

This clonotype was found many times. The V call is TRBV11-2, the J call TRBJ2-1; 7 bases line up with TRBD2. With 4 bases clipped from V and 2 bases from J, the junction kept 8 bases outside the gene matches. Germline V gives CDR1 SGHAT, CDR2 FQNNGV. The CDR3 contains 16 residues. The CDR3 loop reads CASSSLLAWPYNEQFF. Here the CDR3 DNA reads TGTGCCAGCAGCTCCTTACTAGCGTGGCCCTACAATGAGCAGTTCTTC. The full variable domain, with the rest looked up from reference TRBV11-2 and TRBJ2-1, is EAGVAQSPRYKIIEKRQSVAFWCNPISGHATLYWYQQILGQGPKLLIQFQNNGVVDDSQLPKDRFSAERLKGVDSTLKIQPAKLEDSAVYLCASSSLLAWPYNEQFFGPGTRLTVL.

The chain joins TRBV19 to TRBJ2-3, with 10 bases matching TRBD2. This CDR3 is built from 18 residues. The ends lost 1 base at V and 4 bases at J; junction bases unmatched: 11. CDR1 and CDR2 (germline): LNHDA, SQIVND (reference sequence). The CDR3 protein is CASSIGTSGLSRSDTQYF. The CDR3 nucleotides read TGTGCCAGTAGTATAGGGACTAGCGGTCTCTCGAGATCAGATACGCAGTATTTT.

This clonotype occurred many times. The chain links TRBV7-3 to TRBJ2-3; 7 bases fit TRBD2. In germline, CDR1 is SGHTA, CDR2 FQGTGA. The CDR3 consists of 14 residues. Germline trimming cut 5 bases from V and 2 bases from J; bases unmatched to any gene: 4. Here the CDR3 DNA reads TGTGCCAGCAGCCGAGCGGGGATCACAGATACGCAGTATTTT. Its translation: CASSRAGITDTQYF.

This clonotype was detected ten times or more. V is TRBV2 and J is TRBJ1-5; 7 nucleotides agree with TRBD1. This CDR3 has 16 amino acids. Trimming removed 4 bases from V and 3 bases from J; junction bases left unmatched: 9. Germline-derived CDR1 and CDR2 are SNHLY and FYNNEI. CDR3 sequence reads: CASSGGPDRVNQPQHF. CDR3 in DNA: TGTGCCAGCAGTGGGGGTCCCGACAGGGTCAATCAGCCCCAGCATTTT.

V and J are TRBV4-1 and TRBJ2-7; 12 bases map to TRBD1. Trimming removed 6 bases from V and 6 bases from J; junction bases left unmatched: 9. This CDR3 region has 15 residues. Germline V CDR1 and CDR2: MGHRA, YSYEKL. The CDR3 is CASSSEGQGASEQYF. The CDR3 bases are TGCGCCAGCAGTTCTGAGGGACAGGGGGCGTCCGAGCAGTACTTC.

About this clonotype: The germline gene is not matched at one end of the junction; a read error may be the cause. The gene calls are TRBV11-1 and TRBJ2-6; TRBD2 might be the D (5 bases). The CDR3 runs 14 residues. Germline values: CDR1 SGHAT, CDR2 FQDESV (reference sequence). The DNA for the CDR3 is TGCGCCAGCAGCCCAGGAACGGGGACCAACGTCCTGACTTTC. Translation: CASSPGTGTNVLTF.

In this sample, this clonotype turned up once. A read error may produce the germline difference seen at one junction end. The chain has TRBV7-6 and TRBJ2-5, with D perhaps TRBD2 (7 bases). Germline V gene lookup returns CDR1 SGHVS and CDR2 FNYEAQ. This CDR3 comprises 14 residues. CDR3 residues: CASGETGGWETQHF. The DNA of the CDR3 is TGTGCCAGCGGCGAGACGGGGGGCTGGGAGACCCAGCACTTC.

This clonotype has a handful of counts. A much larger clone lies one base from this, so it may be a read error. CDR3 nucleotides: TGCGCCAGCAGCCAAGCTTTCTCCGGGCTCGAGACCCAGTACTTC. Its translation is CASSQAFSGLETQYF. This chain uses TRBV4-1 with TRBJ2-5; the D is unclear. CDR1 is MGHRA and CDR2 is YSYEKL in the germline V gene. Trimming stripped 1 base from V and 5 bases from J, with 14 bases between. CDR3 size: 15 residues.

The chain is built from TRBV20-1 and TRBJ2-7; D might be TRBD1 (6 bases). CDR3 length equals 15 residues. Germline loops: CDR1 DFQATT, CDR2 SNEGSKA (reference sequence). Trimming removed 5 bases from V and 2 bases from J, with 19 bases in between. CDR3 residues: CSALIGTTIPYEQYF. The CDR3 region has the DNA TGCAGTGCTCTCATCGGGACAACGATTCCCTACGAGCAGTACTTC.

CDR3 in amino acids: CASSLGYEGGYTF. CDR3 bases: TGTGCCAGCAGCTTGGGGTACGAGGGTGGCTACACCTTC. This chain joins TRBV7-6 and TRBJ1-2; no clear D. Germline V CDR1 and CDR2: SGHVS, FNYEAQ. The CDR3 runs 13 residues. Trimming left V 3 bases short and J 7 bases short, with 12 bases between.